These 15 T cell receptor beta chains originate from one sample sequenced in a study of control samples from healthy donors and cancer patients. TCRdb keeps only in-frame clones here, not all; method: immunoSEQ multiplex PCR. The sample records fewer than 200,000 clones, 93% being singletons. Material: blood. The receptor set was obtained from an older woman in good health.

This rearrangement joins TRBV30 to TRBJ1-4; D is perhaps TRBD1 (6 bases). The CDR3 runs to 14 residues. CDR1 GTSNPN and CDR2 SVGIG come from the germline V gene (reference sequence). Trimming shortened V by 0 bases and J by 7 bases, and 12 bases separated the two germline ends. CDR3 nucleotides: TGTGCCTGGAGTGTAGGGGGGCTGAGTGAAAAACTGTTTTTT. Its protein product is CAWSVGGLSEKLFF.

The gene calls are TRBV2 and TRBJ1-1; D is possibly TRBD1 (5 bases). The CDR3 loop spans 18 amino acids. Looked up from germline, CDR1 is SNHLY and CDR2 is FYNNEI. Trimming removed 4 bases from V and 4 bases from J, with 25 bases in between. CDR3 in DNA: TGTGCCAGCAGTGCAAATTCCTTAGGGGCAGGCTCGTCCACTGAAGCTTTCTTT. Translation gives CASSANSLGAGSSTEAFF.

J is TRBJ1-5 and V is TRBV7-9, with D possibly being TRBD1 (6 bases). CDR1 is SEHNR, CDR2 FQNEAQ, per germline (reference sequence). The V end was cut by 0 bases, the J end by 6 bases, with 12 bases between. This CDR3 spans 15 amino acids. The CDR3 reads CASSLAAGTTQPQHF. The CDR3 coding sequence is TGTGCCAGCAGCTTAGCAGCCGGGACAACTCAGCCCCAGCATTTT.

The CDR3 loop is CASSQAGGSDGYTF. In DNA, the CDR3 is TGTGCCAGCAGCCAAGCAGGGGGCTCGGATGGCTACACCTTC. The rearrangement uses TRBV3-1 (or the pseudogene TRBV3-2) and TRBJ1-2; 8 bases match TRBD1. The germline gives CDR1 LGHDT, CDR2 YNNKEL (reference sequence). Trimming took 1 base from V and 6 from J; bases not matched to a gene: 4. The CDR3 runs 14 residues.

The V gene is TRBV9, the J gene TRBJ1-1, with D maybe TRBD1 (6 bases). This CDR3 region has 13 residues. Germline V gene data show CDR1 as SGDLS and CDR2 as YYNGEE. The ends were cut back, 0 bases at V and 8 bases at J, with 11 bases in the middle. CDR3 sequence (DNA): TGTGCCAGCAGCGTAGCAACCACAGGGGAAGCTTTCTTT. Its translation: CASSVATTGEAFF.

CDR3 bases: TGTGCCAGCAAGAACTATTTGAACACTGAAGCTTTCTTT. Protein sequence: CASKNYLNTEAFF. The V call is TRBV6-5, the J call TRBJ1-1; no clear D. The V and J ends lost 7 bases and 0 bases respectively, with 9 bases between them. Germline V gene sequence: CDR1 MNHEY, CDR2 SVGAGI. The CDR3 totals 13 residues.

V gene TRBV27 combines with J gene TRBJ1-4, with 8 bases fitting TRBD1. The CDR3 sequence is 17 residues long. After removal of 6 bases from V and 4 bases from J, the junction contained 13 bases not matched to a gene. Germline-derived CDR1 and CDR2 are MNHEY and SMNVEV (reference sequence). The CDR3, as DNA: TGTGCCAGCAGCTTGGACAGGGTATTGAGGTTTAATGAAAAACTGTTTTTT. The encoded protein is CASSLDRVLRFNEKLFF.

The chain joins TRBV5-1 to TRBJ2-3; D ambiguous. The CDR3 is 15 amino acids. Germline V gene sequence: CDR1 SGHRS, CDR2 YFSETQ. The V gene lost 0 bases and the J gene lost 1 base, with 9 bases spanning the gap. The CDR3 DNA follows: TGCGCCAGCAGCTTGGGTACTATGGGCACAGATACGCAGTATTTT. This encodes CASSLGTMGTDTQYF.

The chain links TRBV29-1 to TRBJ1-4, with 8 bases fitting TRBD1. CDR3 length: 14 amino acids. Germline CDR1 SQVTM, CDR2 ANQGSEA. Trimming took 7 bases from V and 6 from J; bases not matched to a gene: 10. CDR3 sequence reads: CSAGDRGGDEKLFF. The CDR3 DNA reads TGCAGCGCCGGAGACAGGGGAGGGGATGAAAAACTGTTTTTT.

V gene TRBV10-1 combines with J gene TRBJ2-2; 8 nucleotides agree with TRBD2. The length of the CDR3 is 14 residues. Germline V gives CDR1 WNHNN, CDR2 SYGVQD (reference sequence). Germline trimming cut 4 bases from V and 6 bases from J; bases unmatched to any gene: 4. CDR3 coding DNA: TGCGCCAGCAGTGCAACTAGCGGTCCCGGGGAGCTGTTTTTT. It encodes CASSATSGPGELFF.

This chain links TRBV4-3 with TRBJ2-3; 8 positions agree with TRBD2. V gave up 2 bases and J gave up 2 bases; unmatched junction bases: 9. Germline values: CDR1 LGHNA, CDR2 YSLEER. The CDR3 is 17 amino acids. The CDR3 sequence: CASSQRSGGIATDTQYF. The CDR3 DNA sequence: TGCGCCAGCAGCCAAAGGAGCGGGGGTATCGCCACAGATACGCAGTATTTT.

In this sample, this clone turned up a few times. The V and J genes are TRBV4-3 and TRBJ2-6, with D perhaps assigned TRBD1 or TRBD2 (5 bases each). Looked up from germline, CDR1 is LGHNA and CDR2 is YSLEER. Trimming removed 6 bases at V and 4 bases at J, with 16 bases between. CDR3 length: 16 amino acids. In nucleotides, the CDR3 is TGCGCCAGCAGTCCTGGCACGGGGACCGGGGCCAACGTCCTGACTTTC. This translates into CASSPGTGTGANVLTF.

This clone was detected once. This chain connects TRBV19 to TRBJ2-3, with 8 bases aligning to TRBD2. The CDR3 totals 15 residues. Germline CDR1 is LNHDA and CDR2 is SQIVND (reference sequence). V gave up 4 bases and J gave up 3 bases; unmatched junction bases: 6. Here the CDR3 reads CASSTSGGVTDTQYF. The CDR3 DNA is TGTGCCAGTAGTACCAGCGGGGGAGTGACAGATACGCAGTATTTT.

V usage is TRBV14 and J usage is TRBJ1-6, with D uncertain. The CDR3 contains 13 residues. Per germline, CDR1 SGHDN and CDR2 FVKESK. Trimming shortened V by 4 bases and J by 6 bases, and 7 bases separated the two germline ends. The CDR3 DNA sequence: TGTGCCAGCAGCCCCCGCGGTAATTCACCCCTCCACTTT. This encodes CASSPRGNSPLHF.

This chain links TRBV5-1 with TRBJ2-3; D perhaps matches TRBD2 (7 bases). With 4 bases removed from V and 6 bases from J, the gap between germline ends came to 18 bases. CDR1 is SGHRS and CDR2 is YFSETQ in the germline V gene. The CDR3 contains 15 residues. CDR3 sequence reads: CASSLQRGAFDTQYF. The CDR3 nucleotides read TGCGCCAGCAGCCTTCAACGGGGGGCCTTTGATACGCAGTATTTT.